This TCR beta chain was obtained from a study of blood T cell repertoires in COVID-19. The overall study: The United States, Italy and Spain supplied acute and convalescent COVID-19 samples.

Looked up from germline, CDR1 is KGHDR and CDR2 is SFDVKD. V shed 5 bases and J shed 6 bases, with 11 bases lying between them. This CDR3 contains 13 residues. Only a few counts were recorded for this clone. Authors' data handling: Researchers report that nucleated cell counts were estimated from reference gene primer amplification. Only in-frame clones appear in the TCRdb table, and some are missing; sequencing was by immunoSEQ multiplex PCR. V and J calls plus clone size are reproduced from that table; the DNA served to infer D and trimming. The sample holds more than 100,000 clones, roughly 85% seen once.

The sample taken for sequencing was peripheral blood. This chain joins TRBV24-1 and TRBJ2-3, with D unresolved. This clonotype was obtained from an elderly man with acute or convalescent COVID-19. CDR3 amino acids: CATSGAGPDTQYF. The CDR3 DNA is TGTGCCACCAGTGGGGCAGGTCCGGATACGCAGTATTTT.